The 4 T cell receptor beta chains given below trace back to one sample, sequenced in a study of identical twins. TCRdb re-called the 5' RACE reads through MiXCR, storing one row per CDR3 protein. There are 600,000 to 800,000 distinct CDR3 sequences in the sample; about 20% occur only once, and roughly 4% lies in the top ten. These records were also assigned to another study, of T cells expressing NK-cell markers.

The sample consisted of PBMCs. The source is a woman under 30 in good health.

The gene calls are TRBV7-8 and TRBJ2-1; D assignment may be TRBD1 or TRBD2 (5 bases each). With 1 base removed from V and 7 bases from J, the gap between germline ends came to 14 bases. This CDR3 is 15 amino acids long. Germline values: CDR1 SGHVS, CDR2 FQNEAQ. The CDR3 DNA is TGTGCCAGCAGCTTAGGGTCCGGGGCGTTTAATGAGCAGTTCTTC. Protein: CASSLGSGAFNEQFF.

At least ten counts were recorded for this clonotype. The CDR3 sequence is CASSQDPEFSGTEAFF. The CDR3 DNA sequence: TGTGCCAGCAGCCAAGACCCGGAGTTCTCGGGAACTGAAGCTTTCTTT. The chain joins TRBV14 to TRBJ1-1; D call uncertain. Germline loops: CDR1 SGHDN, CDR2 FVKESK. The CDR3 has 16 residues. V was pared by 0 bases and J by 5 bases, with 16 bases between.

The CDR3 here is CAISESDRVEQYF. The CDR3 DNA reads TGTGCCATCAGTGAGTCGGACAGGGTGGAGCAGTACTTC. The gene calls are TRBV10-3 and TRBJ2-7; 8 bases are shared with TRBD1. In germline, CDR1 is ENHRY, CDR2 SYGVKD. The CDR3 runs to 13 residues. Unmatched junction bases numbered 2, after V lost 0 bases and J lost 7 bases.

This clonotype was seen repeatedly, ten times or more. V is TRBV6-1 and J is TRBJ2-1; tentative D call: TRBD2 (6 bases). This CDR3 has 15 residues. Trimming cost V 5 bases and J 0 bases, with 11 bases left between them. Looked up from germline, CDR1 is MNHNS and CDR2 is SASEGT. CDR3 sequence reads: CASSPRGGSYNEQFF. Here the CDR3 DNA reads TGTGCCAGCAGTCCACGGGGAGGCTCCTACAATGAGCAGTTCTTC.